This is a list of T cell receptor beta chains from one sample in a study of blood T cell repertoires in COVID-19. Repertoires were generated with immunoSEQ multiplex PCR, while TCRdb's copy carries only in-frame clones and drops some. The sample records 130,000 to 150,000 clones, around four fifths being singletons. Sequencing used peripheral blood. Source of these receptors: a human donor in a cohort sampled during active COVID-19. Each CDR3 is given with its conserved first and last residue. The order of the fields is D gene, J gene, CDR3 length, V gene, clone size, CDR3 protein, CDR3 DNA. A D gene is named only where the DNA matches it firmly. Clone size is stated in some rows and not others, as once, few, many or a class when expanded.

d_call: .; j_call: TRBJ1-5; cdr3_length: 14; v_call: TRBV7-2; clone_size: .; cdr3_aa: CASSLESGNQPQHF; cdr3_nt: TGTGCCAGCAGCTTAGAGAGCGGCAATCAGCCCCAGCATTTT
d_call: .; j_call: TRBJ2-3; cdr3_length: 12; v_call: TRBV29-1; clone_size: .; cdr3_aa: CSVEGAYSTQYF; cdr3_nt: TGCAGCGTTGAAGGGGCCTACAGTACGCAGTATTTT
d_call: .; j_call: TRBJ1-5; cdr3_length: 13; v_call: TRBV7-2; clone_size: .; cdr3_aa: CATGFGSNQPQHF; cdr3_nt: TGTGCCACCGGTTTCGGTAGCAATCAGCCCCAGCATTTT
d_call: .; j_call: TRBJ2-3; cdr3_length: 16; v_call: TRBV11-2; clone_size: .; cdr3_aa: CASSLGASTSTDTQYF; cdr3_nt: TGTGCCAGCAGCTTAGGAGCGTCTACTAGCACAGATACGCAGTATTTT
d_call: TRBD1; j_call: TRBJ1-5; cdr3_length: 14; v_call: TRBV10-2; clone_size: .; cdr3_aa: CASSDDRGSQPQHF; cdr3_nt: TGCGCCAGCAGTGACGACAGGGGGAGTCAGCCCCAGCATTTT
d_call: .; j_call: TRBJ1-2; cdr3_length: 11; v_call: TRBV7-2; clone_size: .; cdr3_aa: CASRTESGYTF; cdr3_nt: TGTGCCAGCAGGACAGAATCAGGCTACACCTTC
d_call: .; j_call: TRBJ1-3; cdr3_length: 13; v_call: TRBV11-3; clone_size: .; cdr3_aa: CASSGGSGNTIYF; cdr3_nt: TGTGCCAGCAGCGGCGGGTCTGGAAACACCATATATTTT
d_call: .; j_call: TRBJ2-5; cdr3_length: 13; v_call: TRBV11-2; clone_size: .; cdr3_aa: CASTPDPGKTQYF; cdr3_nt: TGTGCCAGCACCCCCGATCCCGGGAAGACCCAGTACTTC
d_call: .; j_call: TRBJ2-3; cdr3_length: 14; v_call: TRBV10-3; clone_size: .; cdr3_aa: CAISGRASTDTQYF; cdr3_nt: TGTGCCATCAGTGGGCGGGCAAGCACAGATACGCAGTATTTT
d_call: .; j_call: TRBJ1-5; cdr3_length: 16; v_call: TRBV19; clone_size: .; cdr3_aa: CASSWNMGLLNQPQHF; cdr3_nt: TGTGCCAGTAGTTGGAATATGGGCCTACTCAATCAGCCCCAGCATTTT
d_call: .; j_call: TRBJ1-5; cdr3_length: 14; v_call: TRBV7-2; clone_size: few; cdr3_aa: CASSLQDSNQPQHF; cdr3_nt: TGTGCCAGCAGCCTACAGGATAGCAATCAGCCCCAGCATTTT
d_call: TRBD1; j_call: TRBJ1-2; cdr3_length: 14; v_call: TRBV7-2; clone_size: .; cdr3_aa: CASRNPGQGYGYTF; cdr3_nt: TGTGCCAGCAGGAACCCGGGACAGGGCTATGGCTACACCTTC
d_call: .; j_call: TRBJ2-2; cdr3_length: 18; v_call: TRBV4-1; clone_size: .; cdr3_aa: CASSQETLGQRGVGELFF; cdr3_nt: TGCGCCAGCAGCCAAGAAACTTTGGGACAGAGGGGGGTAGGGGAGCTGTTTTTT
d_call: .; j_call: TRBJ1-2; cdr3_length: 13; v_call: TRBV5-1; clone_size: once; cdr3_aa: CASSWALGLGYTF; cdr3_nt: TGCGCCAGCAGCTGGGCTTTGGGGCTGGGCTACACCTTC
d_call: TRBD2; j_call: TRBJ2-1; cdr3_length: 15; v_call: TRBV5-5; clone_size: .; cdr3_aa: CASSRTSGAYNEQFF; cdr3_nt: TGTGCCAGCAGCCGTACTAGCGGGGCTTACAATGAGCAGTTCTTC
d_call: TRBD2; j_call: TRBJ2-7; cdr3_length: 17; v_call: TRBV6-6; clone_size: many; cdr3_aa: CASSPGTSGGLTYEQYF; cdr3_nt: TGTGCCAGCAGTCCGGGGACTAGCGGGGGATTAACCTACGAGCAGTACTTC
d_call: .; j_call: TRBJ2-5; cdr3_length: 13; v_call: TRBV7-3; clone_size: .; cdr3_aa: CASSQGGSETQYF; cdr3_nt: TGTGCCAGCAGCCAAGGGGGATCAGAGACCCAGTACTTC
d_call: .; j_call: TRBJ2-3; cdr3_length: 14; v_call: TRBV5-4; clone_size: .; cdr3_aa: CASRRTIESDTQYF; cdr3_nt: TGTGCCAGCAGGAGAACGATTGAGTCAGATACGCAGTATTTT
d_call: TRBD1; j_call: TRBJ2-1; cdr3_length: 15; v_call: TRBV19; clone_size: many; cdr3_aa: CATSRDSSSYNEQFF; cdr3_nt: TGTGCCACGTCCCGGGACAGTAGCTCCTACAATGAGCAGTTCTTC
d_call: TRBD2; j_call: TRBJ2-1; cdr3_length: 18; v_call: TRBV7-2; clone_size: .; cdr3_aa: CASSQGLAGESSYNEQFF; cdr3_nt: TGTGCCAGCAGCCAGGGACTAGCGGGGGAAAGCTCCTACAATGAGCAGTTCTTC
d_call: TRBD1; j_call: TRBJ1-2; cdr3_length: 15; v_call: TRBV3-1/TRBV3-2; clone_size: .; cdr3_aa: CASSPRDRKHYGYTF; cdr3_nt: TGTGCCAGCAGCCCCCGGGACAGAAAACACTATGGCTACACCTTC
d_call: .; j_call: TRBJ2-7; cdr3_length: 13; v_call: TRBV11-3; clone_size: once; cdr3_aa: CASSTFGGYEQYF; cdr3_nt: TGTGCCAGCAGCACCTTCGGGGGTTACGAGCAGTACTTC
d_call: .; j_call: TRBJ1-6; cdr3_length: 16; v_call: TRBV9; clone_size: .; cdr3_aa: CASSVSGTILNSPLHF; cdr3_nt: TGTGCCAGCAGCGTATCCGGGACAATTCTCAATTCACCCCTCCACTTT
d_call: .; j_call: TRBJ1-1; cdr3_length: 12; v_call: TRBV28; clone_size: .; cdr3_aa: CASRLLDTEAFF; cdr3_nt: TGTGCCAGCAGGTTACTTGACACTGAAGCTTTCTTT
d_call: TRBD2; j_call: TRBJ2-2; cdr3_length: 15; v_call: TRBV9; clone_size: many; cdr3_aa: CASSVSGRGTGELFF; cdr3_nt: TGTGCCAGCAGCGTCTCCGGGAGGGGGACCGGGGAGCTGTTTTTT
d_call: .; j_call: TRBJ1-2; cdr3_length: 14; v_call: TRBV5-4; clone_size: .; cdr3_aa: CASSDGTGNYGYTF; cdr3_nt: TGTGCCAGCAGCGACGGAACAGGGAACTATGGCTACACCTTC
d_call: TRBD1; j_call: TRBJ1-2; cdr3_length: 16; v_call: TRBV10-3; clone_size: .; cdr3_aa: CAISESRGRTSYGYTF; cdr3_nt: TGTGCCATCAGTGAGTCCAGGGGGCGGACTTCCTATGGCTACACCTTC
d_call: TRBD1; j_call: TRBJ1-5; cdr3_length: 15; v_call: TRBV6-2/TRBV6-3; clone_size: .; cdr3_aa: CASSSDRDSNQPQHF; cdr3_nt: TGTGCCAGCAGTTCCGACAGGGATAGCAATCAGCCCCAGCATTTT
d_call: .; j_call: TRBJ2-3; cdr3_length: 12; v_call: TRBV18; clone_size: .; cdr3_aa: CASSYAGDTQYF; cdr3_nt: TGTGCCAGCTCATATGCAGGCGATACGCAGTATTTT
d_call: .; j_call: TRBJ1-2; cdr3_length: 13; v_call: TRBV5-4; clone_size: .; cdr3_aa: CASSPSFRGGYTF; cdr3_nt: TGTGCCAGCAGCCCCTCGTTTAGGGGCGGCTACACCTTC
d_call: .; j_call: TRBJ2-7; cdr3_length: 13; v_call: TRBV6-5; clone_size: few; cdr3_aa: CASSLDRDYEQYF; cdr3_nt: TGTGCCAGCAGTTTGGACAGAGACTACGAGCAGTACTTC
d_call: .; j_call: TRBJ2-7; cdr3_length: 12; v_call: TRBV2; clone_size: .; cdr3_aa: CASSEMGDEQYF; cdr3_nt: TGTGCCAGCAGTGAAATGGGCGACGAGCAGTACTTC
d_call: TRBD2; j_call: TRBJ2-3; cdr3_length: 16; v_call: TRBV11-3; clone_size: .; cdr3_aa: CASSSGIAGFTDTQYF; cdr3_nt: TGTGCCAGCAGCTCCGGGATAGCGGGGTTCACAGATACGCAGTATTTT
d_call: .; j_call: TRBJ2-5; cdr3_length: 14; v_call: TRBV5-1; clone_size: once; cdr3_aa: CASSFQGTQETQYF; cdr3_nt: TGCGCCAGCAGCTTCCAGGGGACCCAAGAGACCCAGTACTTC